This entry lists 31 T cell receptor beta chains sequenced from one sample in a study of shared clonotypes between healthy human individuals. Profiling relied on immunoSEQ multiplex PCR, and the TCRdb table lists in-frame clones only, not all of them. The data hold around 2,100,000 clones, with less than 95% observed a single time. CD45RO-negative cells were positively selected for CCR7, leaving out terminally differentiated effector memory CD45RA+ cells. The material sequenced was naive CD8+ T cells sorted from blood. These receptors came from a man between 18 and 29 years old in good health.

V gene TRBV30 combines with J gene TRBJ2-1; TRBD2 is a possible D gene (6 bases). The CDR3 consists of 14 residues. Looked up from germline, CDR1 is GTSNPN and CDR2 is SVGIG (reference sequence). V dropped 5 bases and J dropped 1 base, with 12 bases sitting between them. The CDR3: CAWGEVRSYNEQFF. As DNA, the CDR3 is TGTGCCTGGGGGGAGGTTCGTTCCTACAATGAGCAGTTCTTC. The variable domain in full, with the rest retrieved from reference TRBV30 and TRBJ2-1, is SQTIHQWPATLVQPVGSPLSLECTVEGTSNPNLYWYRQAAGRGLQLLFYSVGIGQISSEVPQNLSASRPQDRQFILSSKKLLLSDSGFYLCAWGEVRSYNEQFFGPGTRLTVL.

The chain links TRBV27 to TRBJ1-5; TRBD1 matches 8 bases. Germline V gene sequence: CDR1 MNHEY, CDR2 SMNVEV (reference sequence). This CDR3 contains 14 residues. V was pared by 5 bases and J by 9 bases, with 9 bases of the junction left unmatched. CDR3 region: CASSATGVGGPQHF. The CDR3 DNA reads TGTGCCAGCAGTGCGACAGGGGTGGGTGGGCCCCAGCATTTT.

This sequence joins TRBV19 and TRBJ2-1, with D unresolved. In germline, CDR1 is LNHDA, CDR2 SQIVND (reference sequence). The CDR3 extends over 14 amino acids. With 4 bases removed from V and 9 bases from J, the gap between germline ends came to 16 bases. For the CDR3, the DNA is TGTGCCAGTAGTACCCGACCCTCCCCAGGTGAGCAGTTCTTC. Amino acid sequence: CASSTRPSPGEQFF.

The CDR3 region has the DNA TGTGCCAGCAGCTGGACCCTTTCCACCGGGGAGCTGTTTTTT. The encoded protein is CASSWTLSTGELFF. V gene TRBV6-5 combines with J gene TRBJ2-2; no definite D call. Trimming cost V 6 bases and J 4 bases, with 12 bases left between them. The germline V gene encodes CDR1 MNHEY and CDR2 SVGAGI. This CDR3 comprises 14 residues.

The V and J genes are TRBV19 and TRBJ1-2, with D hard to call. V gave up 0 bases and J gave up 5 bases, with 10 bases separating them. The CDR3 runs to 14 residues. Per the germline V gene, CDR1 is LNHDA and CDR2 is SQIVND (reference sequence). The CDR3 sequence is CASSIDTESYGYTF. CDR3 sequence (DNA): TGTGCCAGTAGTATAGATACGGAGTCTTATGGCTACACCTTC.

This clone came up once. The chain uses TRBV27 and TRBJ2-1; maybe TRBD2 (6 bases). Per the germline V gene, CDR1 is MNHEY and CDR2 is SMNVEV (reference sequence). V gave up 2 bases and J gave up 8 bases, with 13 bases separating them. The CDR3 is 14 amino acids. CDR3: CASSLNGGVDEQFF. The CDR3 region has the DNA TGTGCCAGCAGTTTAAACGGGGGAGTGGATGAGCAGTTCTTC.

A remark on this clone: Other DNA variants within this sample encode the same CDR3. This chain links TRBV9 with TRBJ2-7, with D unresolved. Germline V CDR1 and CDR2: SGDLS, YYNGEE. Trimming took 0 bases from V and 3 from J, leaving 10 bases between them. This CDR3 is 14 amino acids long. CDR3 region: CASSVGGFSYEQYF. The CDR3 DNA sequence: TGTGCCAGCAGCGTAGGGGGTTTCAGCTACGAGCAGTACTTC. The full variable domain, rest sourced from reference TRBV9 and TRBJ2-7, is DSGVTQTPKHLITATGQRVTLRCSPRSGDLSVYWYQQSLDQGLQFLIQYYNGEERAKGNILERFSAQQFPDLHSELNLSSLELGDSALYFCASSVGGFSYEQYFGPGTRLTVT.

The chain uses TRBV7-8 and TRBJ2-7; D possibly corresponds to TRBD2 (5 bases). CDR1 is SGHVS and CDR2 is FQNEAQ in the germline V gene. Trimming took off 5 bases at V and 5 bases at J, with 7 bases between the two ends. The CDR3 sequence is 11 residues long. CDR3 DNA sequence: TGTGCCAGCAGCGTCGGGAACGAGCAGTACTTC. Its translation: CASSVGNEQYF.

V usage is TRBV7-9 and J usage is TRBJ2-3; D is undetermined. There are 14 residues in the CDR3. Germline CDR1 reads SEHNR; CDR2 reads FQNEAQ (reference sequence). The V end lost 0 bases, the J end lost 2 bases, and 6 bases lay between the germline ends. CDR3 sequence reads: CASSLAADTDTQYF. CDR3 bases: TGTGCCAGCAGCTTAGCTGCAGACACAGATACGCAGTATTTT. The whole variable domain, remainder taken from reference TRBV7-9 and TRBJ2-3, is DTGVSQNPRHKITKRGQNVTFRCDPISEHNRLYWYRQTLGQGPEFLTYFQNEAQLEKSRLLSDRFSAERPKGSFSTLEIQRTEQGDSAMYLCASSLAADTDTQYFGPGTRLTVL.

V is TRBV9 and J is TRBJ2-3, with 8 bases aligning to TRBD1. Germline V gene data show CDR1 as SGDLS and CDR2 as YYNGEE. This CDR3 spans 16 amino acids. Trimming took 3 bases from V and 6 from J; bases not matched to a gene: 12. CDR3 bases: TGTGCCAGCAGCGATGTCGCAGGGGGCACAGCGGATACGCAGTATTTT. Protein: CASSDVAGGTADTQYF.

The chain recombines TRBV5-1 with TRBJ2-7, with D possibly being TRBD1 or TRBD2 (6 bases each). V was shortened by 0 bases and J by 3 bases, with 16 bases between the two germline ends. This CDR3 contains 16 residues. The germline gives CDR1 SGHRS, CDR2 YFSETQ. The CDR3 protein is CASSLDRAGNYYEQYF. The CDR3 DNA follows: TGCGCCAGCAGCTTGGACAGGGCGGGGAATTACTACGAGCAGTACTTC.

The chain links TRBV29-1 to TRBJ1-2, with D perhaps matching TRBD1 (5 bases). CDR3 size: 15 residues. Germline CDR1 is SQVTM and CDR2 is ANQGSEA. The germline V and J ends were trimmed by 2 bases and 6 bases, with 19 bases remaining between them. The CDR3 loop reads CSVEKGPGRQDGYTF. CDR3 coding DNA: TGCAGCGTTGAAAAGGGACCGGGTCGGCAGGATGGCTACACCTTC.

The V and J genes are TRBV28 and TRBJ1-2; perhaps TRBD1 as D (5 bases). The CDR3 totals 18 residues. The ends were cut back, 5 bases at V and 3 bases at J, with 25 bases in the middle. In germline, CDR1 is MDHEN, CDR2 SYDVKM. CDR3 region: CASSLLTGSSGMDYGYTF. CDR3 DNA: TGTGCCAGCAGTCTCCTCACAGGCTCCTCGGGAATGGACTATGGCTACACCTTC.

V is TRBV28 and J is TRBJ1-4, with 7 positions matching TRBD1. CDR1 and CDR2 (germline): MDHEN, SYDVKM. This CDR3 has 17 residues. The V gene end was trimmed by 6 bases and the J gene end by 5 bases; junction bases not matched to a gene: 15. CDR3 bases: TGTGCCAGCAGGGTTCCCCTGGACAGGAGAGAAAATGAAAAACTGTTTTTT. Its protein is CASRVPLDRRENEKLFF.

This clone was counted once. J is TRBJ2-1 and V is TRBV2, with a tentative D call TRBD1 (5 bases). The V end lost 9 bases, the J end lost 5 bases, and 14 bases lay between the germline ends. This CDR3 spans 13 amino acids. Per germline, CDR1 SNHLY and CDR2 FYNNEI. The CDR3 here is CASTGNRNNEQFF. DNA for the CDR3: TGTGCCAGTACGGGTAACAGGAACAATGAGCAGTTCTTC.

This sequence joins TRBV27 and TRBJ1-2; D not resolved. Germline loops: CDR1 MNHEY, CDR2 SMNVEV (reference sequence). V was pared by 0 bases and J by 6 bases, with 8 bases between. The CDR3 covers 13 residues. The CDR3 loop reads CASSLSWGNGYTF. Here the CDR3 DNA reads TGTGCCAGCAGTTTATCCTGGGGAAATGGCTACACCTTC.

V usage is TRBV5-1 and J usage is TRBJ1-2, with D maybe TRBD1 (6 bases). CDR1 is SGHRS, CDR2 YFSETQ, per germline. Trimming took off 0 bases at V and 13 bases at J, with 10 bases between the two ends. CDR3 length equals 11 residues. The CDR3 loop is CASSLADRPTF. The CDR3 DNA sequence: TGCGCCAGCAGCTTGGCGGACAGACCCACCTTC. The full variable domain, in which reference TRBV5-1 and TRBJ1-2 provide the parts outside the CDR3, is KAGVTQTPRYLIKTRGQQVTLSCSPISGHRSVSWYQQTPGQGLQFLFEYFSETQRNKGNFPGRFSGRQFSNSRSEMNVSTLELGDSALYLCASSLADRPTFGSGTRLTVV.

This CDR3 is CASSQEDRTSYEQYF. DNA for the CDR3: TGCGCCAGCAGCCAAGAGGACAGAACAAGCTACGAGCAGTACTTC. The V call is TRBV4-1, the J call TRBJ2-7; D possibly corresponds to TRBD1 (6 bases). CDR1 and CDR2 (germline): MGHRA, YSYEKL. The CDR3 is 15 amino acids. V was cut by 0 bases and J by 3 bases, with 12 bases left in between.

This chain joins TRBV4-1 and TRBJ1-4; TRBD1 is a possible D gene (5 bases). Trimming left V 5 bases short and J 8 bases short, with 12 bases between. Germline V gene data show CDR1 as MGHRA and CDR2 as YSYEKL. CDR3 length equals 13 residues. CDR3 nucleotides: TGCGCCAGCAGCGGCATGGGGACCGAAAAACTGTTTTTT. Its translation is CASSGMGTEKLFF.

The gene calls are TRBV7-9 and TRBJ2-3, with unresolved D. The CDR3 extends over 13 amino acids. Germline V gives CDR1 SEHNR, CDR2 FQNEAQ (reference sequence). Trimming took off 4 bases at V and 1 base at J, with 6 bases between the two ends. CDR3 DNA sequence: TGTGCCAGCAGCTCTAGTGGCACAGATACGCAGTATTTT. Residues: CASSSSGTDTQYF.

The rearrangement links TRBV27 to TRBJ1-4; tentative D call: TRBD1 (5 bases). Trimming cost V 5 bases and J 1 base, with 14 bases left between them. Germline V gives CDR1 MNHEY, CDR2 SMNVEV (reference sequence). There are 16 residues in the CDR3. The CDR3 DNA sequence: TGTGCCAGCAGTCGTACAGGAGGAATAACTAATGAAAAACTGTTTTTT. This codes for CASSRTGGITNEKLFF.

The rearrangement links TRBV27 to TRBJ2-5; tentatively, D is TRBD1 (5 bases). The CDR3 length is 16 residues. The germline gives CDR1 MNHEY, CDR2 SMNVEV (reference sequence). V was cut by 7 bases and J by 1 base, with 19 bases left in between. This chain's CDR3 is CASTSSWGEFQETQYF. CDR3 nucleotide sequence: TGTGCCAGCACCTCCTCATGGGGCGAGTTCCAAGAGACCCAGTACTTC.

This chain links TRBV27 with TRBJ2-1, with 8 positions matching TRBD1. Germline V CDR1 and CDR2: MNHEY, SMNVEV (reference sequence). The CDR3 is made up of 12 amino acids. Unmatched junction bases numbered 8, after V lost 11 bases and J lost 8 bases. DNA of the CDR3: TGTGCCGCCAGGACAGGGATGGATGAGCAGTTCTTC. The encoded protein is CAARTGMDEQFF.

In this sample, this clone turned up once. The J gene is TRBJ2-5, the V gene TRBV6-6, with D uncertain. The J call may be faulty, since TRBJ2-7 better matches the DNA end. This CDR3 spans 14 amino acids. In germline, CDR1 is MNHNY, CDR2 SVGAGI (reference sequence). For the CDR3, the DNA is TGTGCCAGCACCACCCCGGCTCACTCCTACGAGCAGTACTTC. It translates to CASTTPAHSYEQYF.

This rearrangement joins TRBV28 to TRBJ2-1, with 12 bases fitting TRBD1. The V segment lost 5 bases and the J segment 3 bases; nucleotides outside the gene matches: 11. Germline-derived CDR1 and CDR2 are MDHEN and SYDVKM. The CDR3 extends over 18 amino acids. CDR3 bases: TGTGCCAGCAGTGGGGACAGGGGGCGCAGGATTTTCTACAATGAGCAGTTCTTC. Residues: CASSGDRGRRIFYNEQFF.

The chain links TRBV10-3 to TRBJ2-7, with no clear D. CDR1 is ENHRY, CDR2 SYGVKD, per germline. There are 13 residues in the CDR3. The V and J ends lost 2 bases and 0 bases respectively, with 5 bases between them. CDR3 region: CAISEDNSYEQYF. CDR3 in DNA: TGTGCCATCAGTGAGGACAACTCCTACGAGCAGTACTTC.

This rearrangement joins TRBV5-6 to TRBJ2-7; D might be TRBD2 (6 bases). The CDR3 totals 14 residues. Per the germline V gene, CDR1 is SGHDT and CDR2 is YYEEEE. V lost 0 bases to trimming and J lost 3 bases, with 10 bases between them. The CDR3 reads CASSLDPTSYEQYF. CDR3 DNA: TGTGCCAGCAGCTTGGACCCGACTAGCTACGAGCAGTACTTC.

This chain connects TRBV5-6 to TRBJ2-7, with 9 nucleotides matching TRBD1. This CDR3 has 15 amino acids. After removal of 3 bases from V and 5 bases from J, the junction contained 9 bases not matched to a gene. The germline V gene encodes CDR1 SGHDT and CDR2 YYEEEE. Here the CDR3 DNA reads TGTGCCAGCAGCTCAACCGGGACAGGGCTCCACGAGCAGTACTTC. Translation gives CASSSTGTGLHEQYF.

This chain uses TRBV5-1 with TRBJ2-1; no reliable D call. V lost 4 bases and J 4 bases, leaving 9 bases between the germline ends. The V gene's germline CDR1 is SGHRS and CDR2 YFSETQ. This CDR3 contains 13 residues. Here the CDR3 DNA reads TGCGCCAGCAGCGCGGACGGGTACAATGAGCAGTTCTTC. This gives the protein CASSADGYNEQFF.

The chain recombines TRBV5-6 with TRBJ2-7; D unclear. The CDR3 contains 13 residues. Germline CDR1 and CDR2: SGHDT and YYEEEE. V lost 4 bases to trimming and J lost 1 base, with 9 bases between them. The CDR3 nucleotides are TGTGCCAGCAGCATAGACATGTCCTACGAGCAGTACTTC. As protein: CASSIDMSYEQYF.

The chain couples TRBV5-4 to TRBJ2-7, with 7 bases lining up with TRBD2. Germline V CDR1 and CDR2: SGHNT, YYREEE (reference sequence). The trim removed 4 bases at V and 2 bases at J, leaving 15 bases unmatched. This CDR3 region has 17 residues. As DNA, the CDR3 is TGTGCCAGCAGCCCGAATCCTTCTAGCGGAGGAGCCTACGAGCAGTACTTC. It codes for CASSPNPSSGGAYEQYF.